The clone carrying this T cell receptor (beta chain) was found many times. Germline CDR1 and CDR2: MNHNS and SASEGT. The CDR3 extends over 13 amino acids. The germline V and J ends were trimmed by 6 bases and 3 bases, with 9 bases remaining between them. The data were obtained in a study of metastatic and nonmetastatic thyroid tumors. Not a single patient had been given any form of treatment at any point before undergoing thyroid surgery. TCRdb used MiXCR to call clones anew from the PCR reads. The top ten hold 9.9% of the sample, which has approximately 41,000 clones, 28% seen once. Sequenced sample: blood. V and J are TRBV6-1 and TRBJ1-5, with D possibly being TRBD1 (5 bases). The sequence came from a male donor with papillary thyroid cancer or a benign thyroid nodule (not recorded which). Some clones in this sample may be carry-over from other donors' samples. The CDR3 coding sequence is TGTGCCAGCAGCGACAGATTCAATCAGCCCCAGCATTTT. Its translation is CASSDRFNQPQHF.